Each of the 10 T cell receptor beta chains below was sequenced from the same sample in a study of blood T cell repertoires in COVID-19. Clones were sequenced by immunoSEQ multiplex PCR, and TCRdb holds only the in-frame ones, with some missing. The sample includes 270,000 or so clones, roughly 93% of them seen just once. The sample comprised PBMCs or T cells enriched from blood (not recorded which). The receptors were gathered from a woman aged 40 to 50 with acute COVID-19.

The chain combines TRBV5-4 with TRBJ2-2, with D perhaps TRBD2 (6 bases). Between the trimmed V and J ends, which lost 2 bases and 0 bases, there was a span of 8 bases. Germline V CDR1 and CDR2: SGHNT, YYREEE (reference sequence). The CDR3 is 15 residues long. The CDR3 bases are TGTGCCAGCAGCTTCGGAGGGACGAACACCGGGGAGCTGTTTTTT. It is translated as CASSFGGTNTGELFF.

The chain employs TRBV2 and TRBJ1-2, with D possibly matching TRBD1 (6 bases). V was trimmed by 10 bases and J by 8 bases, leaving 20 bases between them. The germline CDR1 and CDR2 sequences are SNHLY and FYNNEI. This CDR3 spans 13 amino acids. CDR3 residues: CATSVKTGYGYTF. The CDR3 nucleotides are TGTGCCACCTCAGTGAAGACAGGATACGGCTACACCTTC.

This clone was observed once. CDR3 residues: CASSSHRDRGGETQYF. The DNA for the CDR3 is TGTGCCAGCAGTTCTCACCGGGACAGGGGAGGAGAGACCCAGTACTTC. This sequence joins TRBV6-6 and TRBJ2-5; 10 bases are a match to TRBD1. J lost 4 bases, V lost 4 bases, and 9 bases had no gene match. Germline V gives CDR1 MNHNY, CDR2 SVGAGI (reference sequence). This CDR3 has 16 amino acids.

As regards this clone: Its ends do not fully match the called genes, so a read error is possible. V usage is TRBV6-6 and J usage is TRBJ2-2; 11 bases match TRBD1. CDR3 size: 17 residues. CDR1 is MNHNY, CDR2 SVGAGI, per germline (reference sequence). The CDR3 is CASSRPGQGANAGELFF. CDR3 DNA sequence: TGTGCCAGCAGTCGACCCGGACAGGGGGCGAACGCCGGGGAGCTGTTTTTT.

The rearrangement uses TRBV29-1 and TRBJ2-3; D ambiguous. V was cut by 4 bases and J by 4 bases, with 21 bases left in between. The CDR3 is made up of 16 amino acids. The germline CDR1 and CDR2 sequences are SQVTM and ANQGSEA. The CDR3 region is CSVARKEASLADTQYF. CDR3 DNA sequence: TGCAGCGTTGCTCGGAAAGAGGCCAGCCTCGCAGATACGCAGTATTTT.

The CDR3 sequence: CASSLGTDYYEQYF. CDR3 in DNA: TGTGCCAGCAGTCTCGGGACAGACTACTACGAGCAGTACTTC. The chain joins TRBV6-5 to TRBJ2-7; 7 nucleotides line up with TRBD1. J gave up 3 bases and V 5 bases, and 7 bases lay outside the gene matches. This CDR3 comprises 14 residues. Looked up from germline, CDR1 is MNHEY and CDR2 is SVGAGI.

This chain uses TRBV19 with TRBJ1-6, with D possibly matching TRBD1 (5 bases). Trimming took off 6 bases at V and 8 bases at J, with 11 bases between the two ends. Per the germline V gene, CDR1 is LNHDA and CDR2 is SQIVND (reference sequence). CDR3 length equals 13 residues. CDR3 region: CASRARADSPLHF. As DNA, the CDR3 is TGTGCCAGTAGGGCCAGGGCAGATTCACCCCTCCACTTT.

This rearrangement joins TRBV7-9 to TRBJ2-1; 8 nucleotides agree with TRBD2. The germline V gene has CDR1 SEHNR and CDR2 FQNEAQ (reference sequence). The ends lost 4 bases at V and 12 bases at J; junction bases unmatched: 8. CDR3 length equals 13 residues. Written as DNA, the CDR3 is TGTGCCAGCAGCTCTGAACTAGCGGTTGGGCAGTTCTTC. Translation gives CASSSELAVGQFF.

The chain has TRBV7-2 and TRBJ2-1, with 7 bases fitting TRBD2. Looked up from germline, CDR1 is SGHTA and CDR2 is FQGNSA. The CDR3 covers 14 residues. Losses at the gene ends were 5 bases for V and 8 bases for J; bases not matched to a gene: 9. CDR3 in DNA: TGTGCCAGCAGCGCGGCGGTTGGGAGGGATGAGCAGTTCTTC. It codes for CASSAAVGRDEQFF.

This chain links TRBV12-3 or TRBV12-4 with TRBJ1-1, with unresolved D. Trimming cost V 2 bases and J 6 bases, with 10 bases left between them. CDR3 size: 13 residues. The chain's CDR3 is CASSLSPSAEAFF. The CDR3 DNA reads as TGTGCCAGCAGTTTATCTCCTTCAGCTGAAGCTTTCTTT.